The TCR beta chain under discussion was sequenced for a study of T cells in Graves' hyperthyroidism and ophthalmopathy. On the study more broadly: Prior to any treatment, at the point of initial diagnosis, peripheral blood was collected.

Each person with ophthalmopathy scored at least 3 on the Clinical Activity Score, reached NOSPECS grade 4 or higher, and had been ill under 3 months. Exclusion of a patient resulted from uncontrolled infection, other autoimmune disease, pregnancy or lactation. The CDR3 is 15 amino acids. Trimming shortened V by 0 bases and J by 5 bases, and 13 bases separated the two germline ends. Germline assignment: CDR1 LGHDT and CDR2 YNNKEL (reference sequence). Many counts were recorded for this clonotype. It was RNA transcripts that yielded the amplified TCR beta CDR3 regions. TCR CDR3 underwent first-round RT-PCR with the HTBI primer set. TCRdb ran MiXCR on the multiplex PCR reads and lists one entry per CDR3 protein. The sample holds hundreds of thousands of distinct CDR3 sequences; less than 25% are singletons and the top ten take under 35%.

This receptor was obtained from a man aged 30 to 39 with Graves' ophthalmopathy. This chain joins TRBV3-1 and TRBJ1-1; a possible D gene is TRBD1 (6 bases). The specimen was blood. As DNA, the CDR3 is TGTGCCAGCAGCCAAGAGTCCGGGACAAGGACTGAAGCTTTCTTT. It yields the protein CASSQESGTRTEAFF.